Listed below are T cell receptor beta chains from one sample, sequenced in a study of T cell responses to AZD1222 COVID-19 vaccine. Data came from immunoSEQ multiplex PCR; TCRdb stores just in-frame clones and leaves some out. The sample lists around 170,000 clones, just over 85% seen once, with more than 9% in the top ten. Sequenced material: peripheral blood, taken 28 days after the second AZD1222 dose. The receptor set was obtained from an adult who received the AZD1222 COVID-19 vaccine. Both conserved end residues are part of each CDR3. D genes are given only for firm matches. The size entry is marked missing in some rows and otherwise reads once, few, many or a size class.

-	TRBV7-2	TRBJ1-2	-	CASSGGKGSYSGYTF	TGTGCCAGCAGCGGGGGGAAGGGGTCCTATAGTGGCTACACCTTC
TRBD2	TRBV3-1/TRBV3-2	TRBJ2-7	-	CASSQGLAGHEQYF	TGTGCCAGCAGCCAAGGACTAGCGGGGCACGAGCAGTACTTC
-	TRBV19	TRBJ2-5	-	CASSPHIRGGETQYF	TGTGCCAGTAGCCCCCACATCAGGGGAGGAGAGACCCAGTACTTC
TRBD1	TRBV6-5	TRBJ1-2	once	CANGDRGYTNYGYTF	TGTGCCAACGGGGACAGGGGCTATACTAACTATGGCTACACCTTC
-	TRBV19	TRBJ2-2	-	CASSSRGTPNTGELFF	TGTGCCAGTTCCTCAAGGGGTACCCCGAACACCGGGGAGCTGTTTTTT
TRBD1	TRBV7-2	TRBJ2-1	-	CASNEQGSYNEQFF	TGTGCCAGCAACGAACAGGGGTCCTACAATGAGCAGTTCTTC
-	TRBV19	TRBJ2-7	-	CASSKGLQSYEQYF	TGTGCCAGTAGTAAAGGACTCCAATCCTACGAGCAGTACTTC
-	TRBV5-1	TRBJ1-1	-	CASRQGPNTEAFF	TGCGCCAGCAGACAGGGCCCGAACACTGAAGCTTTCTTT
TRBD1	TRBV19	TRBJ2-7	-	CASSGTEYEQYF	TGTGCCAGTTCCGGGACAGAATACGAGCAGTACTTC
-	TRBV19	TRBJ1-2	-	CASKSAGSYTF	TGTGCCAGTAAATCGGCAGGGAGCTACACCTTC
-	TRBV6-2/TRBV6-3	TRBJ2-2	-	CASSLGGSNTGELFF	TGTGCCAGCAGCCTAGGGGGATCGAACACCGGGGAGCTGTTTTTT
TRBD1	TRBV5-1	TRBJ1-2	few	CASSGNRGVNYGYTF	TGCGCCAGCAGCGGAAACAGGGGAGTGAACTATGGCTACACCTTC
-	TRBV5-4	TRBJ1-4	-	CASSFQGEKLFF	TGTGCCAGCAGCTTTCAGGGGGAAAAACTGTTTTTT
TRBD1	TRBV18	TRBJ2-7	-	CASSPSGTGGFYEQYF	TGTGCCAGCTCACCATCTGGGACAGGGGGCTTCTACGAGCAGTACTTC
TRBD2	TRBV3-1/TRBV3-2	TRBJ2-7	once	CASSQGGRGGQSEQYF	TGTGCCAGCAGCCAAGGTGGACGGGGGGGGCAGAGTGAGCAGTACTTC
-	TRBV7-9	TRBJ2-7	-	CASSLKRGEQYF	TGTGCCAGCAGCTTAAAGAGAGGCGAGCAGTACTTC
TRBD1	TRBV27	TRBJ2-5	-	CASSPRDREQETQYF	TGTGCCAGCAGTCCCCGGGACAGGGAACAAGAGACCCAGTACTTC
-	TRBV5-4	TRBJ2-5	-	CASSSGQTQETQYF	TGTGCCAGCAGCTCGGGGCAGACCCAAGAGACCCAGTACTTC
TRBD1	TRBV18	TRBJ2-7	once	CASSSRGLGEQYF	TGTGCCAGCTCATCCAGGGGGCTTGGCGAGCAGTACTTC
TRBD1	TRBV7-2	TRBJ1-2	-	CASSPQTGGAGGYTF	TGTGCCAGCAGCCCCCAGACAGGGGGCGCCGGTGGCTACACCTTC